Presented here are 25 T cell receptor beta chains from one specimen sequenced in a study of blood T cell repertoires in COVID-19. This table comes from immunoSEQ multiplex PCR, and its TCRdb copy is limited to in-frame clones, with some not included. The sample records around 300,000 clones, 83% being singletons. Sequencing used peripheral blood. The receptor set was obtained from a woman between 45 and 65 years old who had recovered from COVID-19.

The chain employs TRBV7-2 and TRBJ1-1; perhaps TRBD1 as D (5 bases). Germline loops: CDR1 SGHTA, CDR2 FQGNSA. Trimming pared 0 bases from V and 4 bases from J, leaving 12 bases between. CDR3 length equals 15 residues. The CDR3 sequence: CASSLAGRGITEAFF. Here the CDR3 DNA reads TGTGCCAGCAGCTTAGCGGGGAGGGGTATCACTGAAGCTTTCTTT. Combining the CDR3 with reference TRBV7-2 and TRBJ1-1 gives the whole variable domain GAGVSQSPSNKVTEKGKDVELRCDPISGHTALYWYRQSLGQGLEFLIYFQGNSAPDKSGLPSDRFSAERTGGSVSTLTIQRTQQEDSAVYLCASSLAGRGITEAFFGQGTRLTVV.

CDR3 in amino acids: CSASRQDYEQYF. The CDR3 DNA reads TGCAGTGCTAGTCGACAAGACTACGAGCAGTACTTC. The V and J genes are TRBV20-1 and TRBJ2-7; the D is unclear. CDR1 DFQATT and CDR2 SNEGSKA come from the germline V gene (reference sequence). Trimming cost V 3 bases and J 3 bases, with 9 bases left between them. The CDR3 totals 12 residues.

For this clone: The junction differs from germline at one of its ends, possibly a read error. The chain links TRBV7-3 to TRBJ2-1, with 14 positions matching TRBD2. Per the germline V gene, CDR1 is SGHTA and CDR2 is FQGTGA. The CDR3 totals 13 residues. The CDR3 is CASSLGTSGGLVF. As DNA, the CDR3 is TGTGCCAGCAGCCTCGGGACTAGCGGGGGCTTGGTCTTC. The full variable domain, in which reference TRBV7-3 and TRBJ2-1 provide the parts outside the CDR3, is GAGVSQTPSNKVTEKGKYVELRCDPISGHTALYWYRQSLGQGPEFLIYFQGTGAADDSGLPNDRFFAVRPEGSVSTLKIQRTERGDSAVYLCASSLGTSGGLVFGPGTRLTVL.

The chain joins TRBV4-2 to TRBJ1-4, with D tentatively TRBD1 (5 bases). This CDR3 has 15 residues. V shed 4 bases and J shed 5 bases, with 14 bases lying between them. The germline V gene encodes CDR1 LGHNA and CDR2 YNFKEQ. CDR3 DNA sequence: TGTGCCAGCAGCCTCGTCGGGGGGGGGAATGAAAAACTGTTTTTT. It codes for CASSLVGGGNEKLFF.

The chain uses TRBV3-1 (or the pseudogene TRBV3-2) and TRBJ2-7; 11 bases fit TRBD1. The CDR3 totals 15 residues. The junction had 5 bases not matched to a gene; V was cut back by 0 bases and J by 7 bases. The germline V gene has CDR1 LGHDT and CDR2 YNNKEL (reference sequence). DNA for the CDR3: TGTGCCAGCAGCCAAGATCCGGGACAGGGGGAAGAGCAGTACTTC. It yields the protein CASSQDPGQGEEQYF.

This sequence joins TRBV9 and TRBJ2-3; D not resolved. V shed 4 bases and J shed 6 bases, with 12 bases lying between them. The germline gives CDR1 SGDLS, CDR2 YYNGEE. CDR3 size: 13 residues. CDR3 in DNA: TGTGCCAGCAGCCCTTTGACTCCTGATACGCAGTATTTT. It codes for CASSPLTPDTQYF.

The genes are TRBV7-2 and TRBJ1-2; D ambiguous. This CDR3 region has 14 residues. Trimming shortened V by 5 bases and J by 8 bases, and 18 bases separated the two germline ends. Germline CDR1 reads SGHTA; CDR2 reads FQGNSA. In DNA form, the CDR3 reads TGTGCCAGCAGCCGGTTAACACTAACACGGGGCTACACCTTC. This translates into CASSRLTLTRGYTF.

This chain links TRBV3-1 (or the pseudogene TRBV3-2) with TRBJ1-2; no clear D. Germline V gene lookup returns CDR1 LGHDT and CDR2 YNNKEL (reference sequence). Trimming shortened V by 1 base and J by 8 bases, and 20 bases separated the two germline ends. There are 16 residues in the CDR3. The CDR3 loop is CASSQALEFSGRGYTF. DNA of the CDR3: TGTGCCAGCAGCCAAGCCCTAGAGTTTTCGGGTCGGGGCTACACCTTC.

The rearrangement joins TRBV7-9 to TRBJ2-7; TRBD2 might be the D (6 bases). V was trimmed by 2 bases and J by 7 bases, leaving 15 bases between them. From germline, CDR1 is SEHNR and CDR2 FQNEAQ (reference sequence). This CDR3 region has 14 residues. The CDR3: CASSLTGTEEEQYF. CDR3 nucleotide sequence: TGTGCCAGCAGCTTAACCGGGACTGAAGAGGAGCAGTACTTC.

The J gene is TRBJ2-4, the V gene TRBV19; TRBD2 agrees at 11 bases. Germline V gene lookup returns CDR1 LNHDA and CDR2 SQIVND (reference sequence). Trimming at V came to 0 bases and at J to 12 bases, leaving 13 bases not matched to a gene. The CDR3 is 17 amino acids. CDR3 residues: CASSIDSVAGGRVNQYF. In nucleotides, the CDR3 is TGTGCCAGTAGTATAGATTCGGTAGCGGGAGGGCGAGTCAATCAGTACTTC.

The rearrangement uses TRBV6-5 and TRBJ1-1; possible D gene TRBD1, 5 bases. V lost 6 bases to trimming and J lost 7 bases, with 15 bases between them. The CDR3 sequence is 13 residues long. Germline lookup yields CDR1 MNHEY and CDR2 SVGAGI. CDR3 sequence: CASRNPPGGEAFF. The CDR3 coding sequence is TGTGCCAGCAGGAACCCTCCGGGGGGTGAAGCTTTCTTT.

The CDR3: CASSPPGKQEYGYTF. CDR3 DNA sequence: TGTGCCAGCTCACCACCGGGGAAACAGGAGTATGGCTACACCTTC. The V call is TRBV18, the J call TRBJ1-2; D might be TRBD1 (5 bases). Germline V CDR1 and CDR2: KGHSH, LQKENI. CDR3 size: 15 residues. Deletions cut 0 bases from V and 5 bases from J, with 13 bases between.

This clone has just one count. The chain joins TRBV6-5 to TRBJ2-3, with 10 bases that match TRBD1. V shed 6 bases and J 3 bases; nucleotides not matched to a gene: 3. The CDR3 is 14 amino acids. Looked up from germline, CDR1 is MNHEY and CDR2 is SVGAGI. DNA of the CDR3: TGTGCCAGCAGCCGGACAGGGGGGACAGATACGCAGTATTTT. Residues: CASSRTGGTDTQYF.

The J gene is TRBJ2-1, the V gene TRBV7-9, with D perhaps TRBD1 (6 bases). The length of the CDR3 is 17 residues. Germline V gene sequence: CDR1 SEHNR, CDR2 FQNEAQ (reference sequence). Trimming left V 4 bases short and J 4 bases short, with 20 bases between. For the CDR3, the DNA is TGTGCCAGCAGCTCACCCGGCCCGGGACACACATACAATGAGCAGTTCTTC. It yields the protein CASSSPGPGHTYNEQFF.

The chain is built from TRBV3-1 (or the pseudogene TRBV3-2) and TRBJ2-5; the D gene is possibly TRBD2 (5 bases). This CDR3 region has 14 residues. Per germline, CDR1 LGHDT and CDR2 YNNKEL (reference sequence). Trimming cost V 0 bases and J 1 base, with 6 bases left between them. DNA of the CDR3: TGTGCCAGCAGCCAAGAGGCGGGCCAAGAGACCCAGTACTTC. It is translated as CASSQEAGQETQYF.

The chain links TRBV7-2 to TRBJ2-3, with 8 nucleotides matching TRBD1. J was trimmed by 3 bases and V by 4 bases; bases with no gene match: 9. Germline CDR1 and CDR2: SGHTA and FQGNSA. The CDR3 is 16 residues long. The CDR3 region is CASSSQGARVTDTQYF. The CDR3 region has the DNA TGTGCCAGCAGCTCTCAGGGGGCGCGGGTGACAGATACGCAGTATTTT.

The CDR3 nucleotides read TGTGCCACCAGCAGACCTCCGGGACAGGGTAATGAAAAACTGTTTTTT. Translating it yields CATSRPPGQGNEKLFF. This chain links TRBV15 with TRBJ1-4; 9 bases map to TRBD1. V lost 2 bases, J lost 4 bases, and 5 bases stayed unmatched. CDR1 and CDR2 from the germline V gene are LNHNV and YYDKDF (reference sequence). This CDR3 has 16 residues. The full variable domain, with the rest looked up from reference TRBV15 and TRBJ1-4, is DAMVIQNPRYQVTQFGKPVTLSCSQTLNHNVMYWYQQKSSQAPKLLFHYYDKDFNNEADTPDNFQSRRPNTSFCFLDIRSPGLGDTAMYLCATSRPPGQGNEKLFFGSGTQLSVL.

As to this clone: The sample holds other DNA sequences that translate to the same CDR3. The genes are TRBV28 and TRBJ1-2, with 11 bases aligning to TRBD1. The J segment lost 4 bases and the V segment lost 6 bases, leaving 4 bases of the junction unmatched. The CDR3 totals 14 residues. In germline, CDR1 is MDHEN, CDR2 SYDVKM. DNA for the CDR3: TGTGCCAGCAGCTCTGGACAGGGGGCCTATGGCTACACCTTC. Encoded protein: CASSSGQGAYGYTF.

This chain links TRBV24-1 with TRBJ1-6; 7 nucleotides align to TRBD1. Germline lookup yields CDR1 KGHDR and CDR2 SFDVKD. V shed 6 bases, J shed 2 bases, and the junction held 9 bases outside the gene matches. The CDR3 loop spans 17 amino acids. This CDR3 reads CATSTQGPSPYNSPLHF. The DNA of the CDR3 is TGTGCCACCAGTACACAGGGGCCTAGCCCCTATAATTCACCCCTCCACTTT.

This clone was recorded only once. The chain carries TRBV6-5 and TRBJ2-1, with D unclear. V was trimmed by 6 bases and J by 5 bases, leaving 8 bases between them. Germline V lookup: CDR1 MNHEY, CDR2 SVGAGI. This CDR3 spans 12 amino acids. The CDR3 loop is CASSRRDNEQFF. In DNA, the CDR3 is TGTGCCAGCAGCAGACGGGACAATGAGCAGTTCTTC.

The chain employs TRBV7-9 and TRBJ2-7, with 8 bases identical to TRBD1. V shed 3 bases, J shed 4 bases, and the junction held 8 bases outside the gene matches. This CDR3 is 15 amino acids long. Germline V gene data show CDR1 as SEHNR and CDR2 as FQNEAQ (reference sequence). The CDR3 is CASSFDRGASYEQYF. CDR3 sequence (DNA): TGTGCCAGCAGCTTCGACAGGGGTGCATCGTACGAGCAGTACTTC.

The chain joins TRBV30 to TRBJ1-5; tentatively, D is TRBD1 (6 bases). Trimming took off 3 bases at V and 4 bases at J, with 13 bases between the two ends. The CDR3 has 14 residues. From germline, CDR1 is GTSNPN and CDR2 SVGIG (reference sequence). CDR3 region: CAWSAVTGNQPQHF. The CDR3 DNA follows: TGTGCCTGGAGCGCGGTAACAGGGAATCAGCCCCAGCATTTT.

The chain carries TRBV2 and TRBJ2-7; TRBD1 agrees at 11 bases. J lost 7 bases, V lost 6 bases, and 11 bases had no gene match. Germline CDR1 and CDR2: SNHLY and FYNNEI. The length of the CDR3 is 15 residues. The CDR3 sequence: CASRLGQGALGEQYF. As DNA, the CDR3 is TGTGCCAGCAGATTAGGACAGGGGGCCCTGGGGGAGCAGTACTTC.

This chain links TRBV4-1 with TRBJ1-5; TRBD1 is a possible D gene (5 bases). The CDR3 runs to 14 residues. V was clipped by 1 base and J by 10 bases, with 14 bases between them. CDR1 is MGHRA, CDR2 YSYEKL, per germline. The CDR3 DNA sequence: TGCGCCAGCAGCCAAGGGGGCTTGACAGAACCCCAGCATTTT. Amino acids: CASSQGGLTEPQHF.

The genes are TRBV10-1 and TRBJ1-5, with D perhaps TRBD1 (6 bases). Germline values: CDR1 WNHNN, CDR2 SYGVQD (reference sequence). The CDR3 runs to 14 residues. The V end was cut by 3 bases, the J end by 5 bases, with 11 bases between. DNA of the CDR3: TGCGCCAGCAGTGATAGCAGGGGAGATCAGCCCCAGCATTTT. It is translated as CASSDSRGDQPQHF.